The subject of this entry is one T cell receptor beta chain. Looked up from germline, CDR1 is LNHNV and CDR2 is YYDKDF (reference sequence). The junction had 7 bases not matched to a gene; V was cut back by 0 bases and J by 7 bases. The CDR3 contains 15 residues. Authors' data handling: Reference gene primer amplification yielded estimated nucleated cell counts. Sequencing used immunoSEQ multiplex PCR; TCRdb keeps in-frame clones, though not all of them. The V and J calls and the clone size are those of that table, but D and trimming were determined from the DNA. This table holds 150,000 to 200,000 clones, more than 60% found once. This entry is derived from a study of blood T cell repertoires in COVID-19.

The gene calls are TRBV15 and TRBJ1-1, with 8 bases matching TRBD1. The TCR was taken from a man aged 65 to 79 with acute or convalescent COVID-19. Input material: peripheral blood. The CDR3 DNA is TGTGCCACCAGCAGAGAACCAGGGGGCGCCGATGAAGCTTTCTTT. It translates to CATSREPGGADEAFF. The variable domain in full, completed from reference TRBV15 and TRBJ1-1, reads DAMVIQNPRYQVTQFGKPVTLSCSQTLNHNVMYWYQQKSSQAPKLLFHYYDKDFNNEADTPDNFQSRRPNTSFCFLDIRSPGLGDTAMYLCATSREPGGADEAFFGQGTRLTVV.